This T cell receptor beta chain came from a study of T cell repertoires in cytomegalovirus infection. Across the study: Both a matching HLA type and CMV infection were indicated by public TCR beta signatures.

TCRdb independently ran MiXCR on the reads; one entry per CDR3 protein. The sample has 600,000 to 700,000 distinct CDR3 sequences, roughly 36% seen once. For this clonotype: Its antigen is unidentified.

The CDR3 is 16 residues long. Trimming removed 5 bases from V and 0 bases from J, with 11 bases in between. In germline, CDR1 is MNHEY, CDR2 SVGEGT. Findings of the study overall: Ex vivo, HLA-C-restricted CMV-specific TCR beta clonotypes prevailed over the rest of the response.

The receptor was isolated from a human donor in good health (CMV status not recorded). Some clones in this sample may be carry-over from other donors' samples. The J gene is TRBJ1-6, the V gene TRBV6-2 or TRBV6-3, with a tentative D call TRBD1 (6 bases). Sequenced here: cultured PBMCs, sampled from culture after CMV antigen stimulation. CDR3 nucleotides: TGTGCCAGCAGTCCCGACAGGCGCTCCTATAATTCACCCCTCCACTTT. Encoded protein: CASSPDRRSYNSPLHF.